This T cell receptor (beta chain) was found in a study of vaccination and CD4 T cells after COVID-19. Cultured CD4+ T cells had their DNA profiled by the Oncomine TCR Beta short-read assay. MiXCR, applied by TCRdb to the PCR reads, yields one record per CDR3 protein. This table has about 20,000 distinct CDR3 sequences, just under 55% appearing once. Germline assignment: CDR1 LNHDA and CDR2 SQIVND (reference sequence). The V gene lost 7 bases and the J gene lost 2 bases, with 29 bases spanning the gap. The CDR3 loop spans 19 amino acids. Noted treatment: approximately 9-day PBMC culture with coronavirus spike peptide pools or control peptides (ViraFEST assay). Cell culture was performed with some 2 million PBMCs per well in the presence of about 9.3 IU/ml IL-2 and 7.5 to 10 ug/ml peptide pools. This clonotype was seen once. Its antigen remains unknown.

The sequenced material came from CD4+ T cells from blood, cultured in vitro. The chain couples TRBV19 to TRBJ1-1, with D unresolved. The clonotype comes from a human donor who had recovered from COVID-19. CDR3 in amino acids: CASTLLPTRPSDGNTEAFF. CDR3 DNA sequence: TGTGCCAGTACCCTACTCCCCACCCGCCCCTCTGACGGAAACACTGAAGCTTTCTTT.